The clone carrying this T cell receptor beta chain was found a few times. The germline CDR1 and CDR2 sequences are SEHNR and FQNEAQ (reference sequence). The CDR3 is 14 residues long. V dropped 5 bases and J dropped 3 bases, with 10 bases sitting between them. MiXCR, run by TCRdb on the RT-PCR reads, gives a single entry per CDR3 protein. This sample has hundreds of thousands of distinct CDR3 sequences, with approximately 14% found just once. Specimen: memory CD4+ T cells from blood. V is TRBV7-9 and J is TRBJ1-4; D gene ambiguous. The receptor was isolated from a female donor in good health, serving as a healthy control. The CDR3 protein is CASSRPAANEKLFF. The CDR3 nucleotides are TGTGCCAGCAGCCGGCCGGCGGCTAATGAAAAACTGTTTTTT.